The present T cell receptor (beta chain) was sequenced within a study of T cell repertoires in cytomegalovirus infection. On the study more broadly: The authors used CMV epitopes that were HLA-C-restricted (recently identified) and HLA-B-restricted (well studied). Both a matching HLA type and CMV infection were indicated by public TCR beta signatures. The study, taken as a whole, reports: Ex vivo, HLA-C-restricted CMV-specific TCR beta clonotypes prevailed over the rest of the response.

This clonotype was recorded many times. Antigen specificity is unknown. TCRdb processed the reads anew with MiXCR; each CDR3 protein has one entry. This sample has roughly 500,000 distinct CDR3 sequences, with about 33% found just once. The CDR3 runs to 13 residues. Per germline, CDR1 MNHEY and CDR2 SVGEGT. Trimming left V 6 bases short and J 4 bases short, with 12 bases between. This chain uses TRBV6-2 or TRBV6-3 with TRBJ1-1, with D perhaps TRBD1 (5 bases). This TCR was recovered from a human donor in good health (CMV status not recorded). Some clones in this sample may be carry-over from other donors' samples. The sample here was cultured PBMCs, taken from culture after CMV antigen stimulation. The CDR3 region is CASRPDSFTEAFF. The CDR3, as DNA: TGTGCCAGCAGACCCGACAGTTTCACTGAAGCTTTCTTT.